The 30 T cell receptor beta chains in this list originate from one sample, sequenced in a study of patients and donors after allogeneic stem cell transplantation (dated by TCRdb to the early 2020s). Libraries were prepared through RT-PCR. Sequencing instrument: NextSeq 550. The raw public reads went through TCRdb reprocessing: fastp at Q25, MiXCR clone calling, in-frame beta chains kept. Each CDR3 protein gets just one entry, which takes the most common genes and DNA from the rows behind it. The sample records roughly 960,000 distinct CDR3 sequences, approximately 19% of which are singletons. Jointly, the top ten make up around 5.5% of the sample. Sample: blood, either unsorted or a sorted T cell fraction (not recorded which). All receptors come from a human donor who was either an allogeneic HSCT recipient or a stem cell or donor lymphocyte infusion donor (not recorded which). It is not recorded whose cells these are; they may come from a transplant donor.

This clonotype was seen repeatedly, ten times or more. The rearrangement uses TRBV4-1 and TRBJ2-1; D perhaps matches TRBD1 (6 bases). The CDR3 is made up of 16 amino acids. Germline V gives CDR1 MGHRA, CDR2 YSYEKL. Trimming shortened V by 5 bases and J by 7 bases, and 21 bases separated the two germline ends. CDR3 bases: TGCGCCAGCAGCACCCTACAGGGACCTAAGGGGAATGAGCAGTTCTTC. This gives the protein CASSTLQGPKGNEQFF.

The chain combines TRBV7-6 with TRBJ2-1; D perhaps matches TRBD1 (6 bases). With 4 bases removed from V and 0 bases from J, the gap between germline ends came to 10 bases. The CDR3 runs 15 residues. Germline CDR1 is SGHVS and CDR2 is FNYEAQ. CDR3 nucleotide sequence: TGTGCCAGCAGCTCGGACAGCAACTCCTACAATGAGCAGTTCTTC. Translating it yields CASSSDSNSYNEQFF.

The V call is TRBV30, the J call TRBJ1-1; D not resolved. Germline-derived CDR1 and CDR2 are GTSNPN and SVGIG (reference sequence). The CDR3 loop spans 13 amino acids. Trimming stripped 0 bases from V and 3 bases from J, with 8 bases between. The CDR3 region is CAWSVRRDTEAFF. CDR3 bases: TGTGCCTGGAGTGTACGGAGGGACACTGAAGCTTTCTTT.

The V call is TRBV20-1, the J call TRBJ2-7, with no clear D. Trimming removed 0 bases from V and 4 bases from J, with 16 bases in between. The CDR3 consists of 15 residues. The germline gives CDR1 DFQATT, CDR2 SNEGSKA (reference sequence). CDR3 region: CSARDRPNSAYEQYF. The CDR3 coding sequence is TGCAGTGCTAGAGATCGGCCCAACTCCGCTTACGAGCAGTACTTC.

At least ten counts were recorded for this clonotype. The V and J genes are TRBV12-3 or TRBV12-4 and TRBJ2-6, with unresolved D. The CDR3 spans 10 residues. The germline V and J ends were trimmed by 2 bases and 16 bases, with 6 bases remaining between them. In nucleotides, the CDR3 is TGTGCCAGCAGTTTATCCCATCTGACTTTC. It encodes CASSLSHLTF.

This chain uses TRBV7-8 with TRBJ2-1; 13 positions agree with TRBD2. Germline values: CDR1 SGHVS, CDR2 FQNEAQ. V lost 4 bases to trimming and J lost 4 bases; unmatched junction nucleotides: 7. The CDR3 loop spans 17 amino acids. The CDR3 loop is CASSSLGLAGVYNEQFF. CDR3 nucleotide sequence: TGTGCCAGCAGCTCCCTAGGACTAGCGGGAGTATACAATGAGCAGTTCTTC.

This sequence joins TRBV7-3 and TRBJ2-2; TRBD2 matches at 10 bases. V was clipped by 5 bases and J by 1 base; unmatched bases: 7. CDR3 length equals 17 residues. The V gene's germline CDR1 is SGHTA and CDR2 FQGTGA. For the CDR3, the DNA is TGTGCCAGCAGCGGTCCAGCGGGGGGGCGGAACACCGGGGAGCTGTTTTTT. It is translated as CASSGPAGGRNTGELFF.

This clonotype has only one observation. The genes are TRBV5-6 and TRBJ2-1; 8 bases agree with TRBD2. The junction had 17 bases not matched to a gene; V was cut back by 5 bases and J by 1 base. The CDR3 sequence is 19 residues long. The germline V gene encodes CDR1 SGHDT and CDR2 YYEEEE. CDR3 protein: CASSFGLALRGRSYNEQFF. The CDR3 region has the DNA TGTGCCAGCAGTTTCGGACTAGCTCTAAGGGGAAGGTCCTACAATGAGCAGTTCTTC. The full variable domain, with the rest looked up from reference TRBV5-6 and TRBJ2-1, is DAGVTQSPTHLIKTRGQQVTLRCSPKSGHDTVSWYQQALGQGPQFIFQYYEEEERQRGNFPDRFSGHQFPNYSSELNVNALLLGDSALYLCASSFGLALRGRSYNEQFFGPGTRLTVL.

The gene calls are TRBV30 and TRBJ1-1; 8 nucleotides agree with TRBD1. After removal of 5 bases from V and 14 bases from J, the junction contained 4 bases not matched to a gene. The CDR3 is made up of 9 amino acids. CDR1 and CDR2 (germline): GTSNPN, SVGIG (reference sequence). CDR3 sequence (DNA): TGTGCCTGGGGCAGGGGGCCCTTCTTT. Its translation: CAWGRGPFF.

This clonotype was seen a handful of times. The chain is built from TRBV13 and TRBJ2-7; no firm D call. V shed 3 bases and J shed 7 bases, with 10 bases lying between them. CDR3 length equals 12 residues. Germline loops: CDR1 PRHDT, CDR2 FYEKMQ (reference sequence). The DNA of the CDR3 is TGTGCCAGCAGCTTCCTAGGGCGGGAGCAGTACTTC. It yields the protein CASSFLGREQYF.

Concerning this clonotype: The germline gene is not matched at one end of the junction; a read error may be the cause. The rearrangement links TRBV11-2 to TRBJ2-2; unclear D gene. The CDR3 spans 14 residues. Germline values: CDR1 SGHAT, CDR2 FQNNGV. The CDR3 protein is CASSLVGNIGELFF. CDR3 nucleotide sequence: TGTGCCAGCAGCTTAGTGGGGAACATCGGGGAGCTGTTTTTT.

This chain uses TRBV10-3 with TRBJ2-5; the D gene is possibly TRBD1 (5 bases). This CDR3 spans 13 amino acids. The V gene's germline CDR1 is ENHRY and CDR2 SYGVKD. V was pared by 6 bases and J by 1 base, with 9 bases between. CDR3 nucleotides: TGTGCCATCAGGATGGGGCCCCAAGAGACCCAGTACTTC. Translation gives CAIRMGPQETQYF.

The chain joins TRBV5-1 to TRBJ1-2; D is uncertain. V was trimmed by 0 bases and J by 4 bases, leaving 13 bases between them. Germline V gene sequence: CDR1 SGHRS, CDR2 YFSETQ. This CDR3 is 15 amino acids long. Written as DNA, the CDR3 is TGCGCCAGCAGCTTGGAACTTCACCAAGGCTATGGCTACACCTTC. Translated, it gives CASSLELHQGYGYTF.

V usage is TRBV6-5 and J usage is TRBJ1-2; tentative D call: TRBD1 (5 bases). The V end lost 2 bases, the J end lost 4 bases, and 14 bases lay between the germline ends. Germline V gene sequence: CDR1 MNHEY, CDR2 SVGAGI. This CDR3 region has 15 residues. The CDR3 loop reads CASSYRPLGGYGYTF. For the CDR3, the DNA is TGTGCCAGCAGTTACCGCCCACTTGGGGGCTATGGCTACACCTTC.

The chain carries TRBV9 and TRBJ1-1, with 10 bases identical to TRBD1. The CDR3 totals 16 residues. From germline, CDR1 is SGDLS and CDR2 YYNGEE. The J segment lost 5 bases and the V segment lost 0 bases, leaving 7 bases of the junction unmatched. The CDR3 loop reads CASSVGVGTGETEAFF. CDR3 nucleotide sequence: TGTGCCAGCAGCGTAGGCGTAGGGACAGGGGAGACTGAAGCTTTCTTT.

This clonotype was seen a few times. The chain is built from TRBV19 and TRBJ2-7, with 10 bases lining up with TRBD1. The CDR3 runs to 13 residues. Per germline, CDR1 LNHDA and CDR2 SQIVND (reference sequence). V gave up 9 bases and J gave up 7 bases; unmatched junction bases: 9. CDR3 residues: CASEGTGEWEQYF. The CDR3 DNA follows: TGTGCCAGCGAGGGGACAGGGGAGTGGGAGCAGTACTTC. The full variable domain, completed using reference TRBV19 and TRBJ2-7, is DGGITQSPKYLFRKEGQNVTLSCEQNLNHDAMYWYRQDPGQGLRLIYYSQIVNDFQKGDIAEGYSVSREKKESFPLTVTSAQKNPTAFYLCASEGTGEWEQYFGPGTRLTVT.

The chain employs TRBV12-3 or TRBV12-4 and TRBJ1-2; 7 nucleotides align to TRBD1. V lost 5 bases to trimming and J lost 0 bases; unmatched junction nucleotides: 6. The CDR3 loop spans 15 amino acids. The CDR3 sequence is CASSPRDRANYGYTF. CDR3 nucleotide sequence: TGTGCCAGCAGTCCCCGGGACAGAGCTAACTATGGCTACACCTTC.

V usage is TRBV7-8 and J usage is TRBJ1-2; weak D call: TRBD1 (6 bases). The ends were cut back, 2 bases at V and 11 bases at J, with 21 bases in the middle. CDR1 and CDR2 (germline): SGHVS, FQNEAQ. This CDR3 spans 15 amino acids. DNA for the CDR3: TGTGCCAGCAGCTTATCAGACAGGCCCCTAGTGGGATACACCTTC. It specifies CASSLSDRPLVGYTF.

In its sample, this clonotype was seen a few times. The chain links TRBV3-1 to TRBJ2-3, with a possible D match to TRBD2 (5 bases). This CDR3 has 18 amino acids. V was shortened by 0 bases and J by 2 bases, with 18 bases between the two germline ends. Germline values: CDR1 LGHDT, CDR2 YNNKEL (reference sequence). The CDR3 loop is CASSQEGLTRTNTDTQYF. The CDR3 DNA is TGTGCCAGCAGCCAAGAGGGCCTCACTAGGACCAACACAGATACGCAGTATTTT.

This CDR3 is CSARRGFQETQYF. The CDR3 DNA sequence: TGCAGTGCTAGAAGGGGCTTTCAAGAGACCCAGTACTTC. This chain connects TRBV20-1 to TRBJ2-5, with D perhaps matching TRBD1 (5 bases). Germline V CDR1 and CDR2: DFQATT, SNEGSKA (reference sequence). With 2 bases removed from V and 2 bases from J, the gap between germline ends came to 9 bases. CDR3 size: 13 residues.

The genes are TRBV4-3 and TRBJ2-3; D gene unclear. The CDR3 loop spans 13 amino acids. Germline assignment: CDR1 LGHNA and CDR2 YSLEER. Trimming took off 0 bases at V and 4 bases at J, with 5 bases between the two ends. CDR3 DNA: TGCGCCAGCAGCCAAGAGGCGTCAGATACGCAGTATTTT. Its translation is CASSQEASDTQYF.

In nucleotides, the CDR3 is TGCAGTGCCATCAACAGGGGAAACGAAAAACTGTTTTTT. As protein: CSAINRGNEKLFF. The chain joins TRBV20-1 to TRBJ1-4, with TRBD1 matching 7 bases. Germline loops: CDR1 DFQATT, CDR2 SNEGSKA (reference sequence). V lost 6 bases and J lost 8; bases outside the gene matches: 9. CDR3 length: 13 amino acids.

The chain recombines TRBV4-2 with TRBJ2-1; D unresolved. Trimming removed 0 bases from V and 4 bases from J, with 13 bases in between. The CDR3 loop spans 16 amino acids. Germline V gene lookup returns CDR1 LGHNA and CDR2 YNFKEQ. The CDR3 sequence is CASSQDEGSGYNEQFF. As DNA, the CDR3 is TGTGCCAGCAGCCAAGACGAAGGGTCAGGATACAATGAGCAGTTCTTC.

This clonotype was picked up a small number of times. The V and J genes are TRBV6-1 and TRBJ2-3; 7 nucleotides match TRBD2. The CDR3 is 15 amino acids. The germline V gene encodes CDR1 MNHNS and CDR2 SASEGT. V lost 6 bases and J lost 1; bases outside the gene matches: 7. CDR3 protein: CASSRPAGGTDTQYF. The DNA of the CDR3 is TGTGCCAGCAGCCGTCCCGCGGGGGGCACAGATACGCAGTATTTT.

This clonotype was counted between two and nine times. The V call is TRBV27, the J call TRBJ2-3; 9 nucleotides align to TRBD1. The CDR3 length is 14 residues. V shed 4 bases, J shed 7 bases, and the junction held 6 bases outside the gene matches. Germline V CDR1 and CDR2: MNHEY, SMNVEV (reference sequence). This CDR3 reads CASSSGDRVHTQYF. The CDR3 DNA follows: TGTGCCAGCAGTTCCGGGGACAGGGTGCATACGCAGTATTTT.

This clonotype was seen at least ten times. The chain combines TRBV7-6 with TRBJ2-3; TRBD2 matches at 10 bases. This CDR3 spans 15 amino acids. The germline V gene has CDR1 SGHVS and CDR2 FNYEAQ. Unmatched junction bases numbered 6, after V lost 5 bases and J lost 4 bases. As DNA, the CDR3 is TGTGCCAGCAGCCCACTAGCGGGAACCTCAGATACGCAGTATTTT. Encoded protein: CASSPLAGTSDTQYF.

CDR3 DNA: TGTGCCAGCACCCGACTAGCGGGCTCGGCCGGGGAGCTGTTTTTT. Amino acid sequence: CASTRLAGSAGELFF. The chain couples TRBV6-1 to TRBJ2-2; TRBD2 aligns across 10 bases. Germline CDR1 is MNHNS and CDR2 is SASEGT. Trimming at V came to 7 bases and at J to 6 bases, leaving 8 bases not matched to a gene. CDR3 size: 15 residues.

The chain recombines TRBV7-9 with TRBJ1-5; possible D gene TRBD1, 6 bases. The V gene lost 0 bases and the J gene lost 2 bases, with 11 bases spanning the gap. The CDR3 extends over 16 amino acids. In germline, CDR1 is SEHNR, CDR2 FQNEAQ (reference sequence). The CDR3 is CASSLATGMGNQPQHF. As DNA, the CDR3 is TGTGCCAGCAGCTTAGCTACAGGGATGGGCAATCAGCCCCAGCATTTT.

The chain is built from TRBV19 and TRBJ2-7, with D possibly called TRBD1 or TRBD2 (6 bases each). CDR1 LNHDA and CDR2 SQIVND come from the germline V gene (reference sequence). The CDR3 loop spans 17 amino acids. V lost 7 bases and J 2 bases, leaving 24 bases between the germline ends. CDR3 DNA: TGTGCCAGTAACCCTTACGGGGGCCAGTCCTATCCCTACGAGCAGTACTTC. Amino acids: CASNPYGGQSYPYEQYF.

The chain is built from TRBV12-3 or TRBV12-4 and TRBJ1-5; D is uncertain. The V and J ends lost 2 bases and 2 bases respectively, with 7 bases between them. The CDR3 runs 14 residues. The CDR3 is CASSLNPGNQPQHF. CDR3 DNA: TGTGCCAGCAGTTTAAACCCCGGCAATCAGCCCCAGCATTTT.